This TCR beta chain was documented in a study of blood T cell repertoires in COVID-19. Whole-study context: Acute and convalescent COVID-19 samples came from the United States, Italy and Spain.

Deletions cut 4 bases from V and 6 bases from J, with 12 bases between. This CDR3 comprises 13 residues. Authors' methods: Reference gene primer amplification gave nucleated cell count estimates. The protocol was immunoSEQ multiplex PCR, while the TCRdb copy is restricted to in-frame clones and leaves out a portion. That table supplies the V and J calls and clone size; D and trimming were determined from the DNA. Here the sample spans some 240,000 clones, 80% to 90% being singletons. The study recruited people aged roughly 18 to 100 years across around 23 US areas. This clone appeared once. The material sequenced was PBMCs or T cells enriched from blood (not recorded which). The rearrangement links TRBV12-3 or TRBV12-4 to TRBJ1-1; unclear D gene. The TCR sequence derives from a woman in her thirties or forties who had been exposed to COVID-19. The CDR3 spells CASSYREGAEAFF. The CDR3 bases are TGTGCCAGCAGTTATAGGGAGGGCGCTGAAGCTTTCTTT.